This is a list of T cell receptor beta chains from one sample in a study of cytomegalovirus exposure and HLA in healthy donors. Some clones are missing from TCRdb's copy, which holds only in-frame ones; the method was immunoSEQ multiplex PCR. The table shows over 150,000 clones, with 60% to 85% occurring only once. Sequencing was done on a sample of PBMCs. The receptors were gathered from a woman in her forties in good health and CMV-seronegative. Both conserved end residues are trimmed from each CDR3.

V gene	J gene	CDR3 protein
TRBV10-2	TRBJ2-1	ASSESAGRHEQF
TRBV30	TRBJ1-1	AWTRGEARGTEAF
TRBV19	TRBJ2-7	ASSIRQAYEQY
TRBV28	TRBJ1-1	ASSFHGGLAEAF
TRBV30	TRBJ2-7	AWSDGRFPSEQY
TRBV9	TRBJ2-3	ASSVGSGGTGTTDTQY
TRBV7-9	TRBJ2-3	ASSLGTGKTDTQY
TRBV7-6	TRBJ1-5	ASSLGAAGGSQPQH
TRBV5-1	TRBJ2-1	ASRGGGPQSSYNEQF
TRBV11-3	TRBJ2-1	ASSLALAGGPNEQF
TRBV5-1	TRBJ2-3	ASSLARGTGSDTQY
TRBV7-2	TRBJ2-7	ASSFPGNPYEQY
TRBV6-5	TRBJ1-5	ASSRQPNQPQH
TRBV28	TRBJ2-3	ASTSLGASTDTQY
TRBV5-8	TRBJ1-1	ASSSRTGMNTEAF
TRBV14	TRBJ2-7	ASSLSEGRTYEQY
TRBV27	TRBJ1-2	ASRSPGQDYGYT
TRBV27	TRBJ1-5	ASRTGGSNQPQH
TRBV4-1	TRBJ1-6	ASSQDRGIEASPLH
TRBV5-4	TRBJ1-2	ASSLPTGGFDNYGYT
TRBV28	TRBJ2-5	ASSPTGGYSETQY
TRBV2	TRBJ1-2	ASIIYQGADGYT
TRBV11-3	TRBJ1-1	ASSLEGGRGTEAF
TRBV13	TRBJ2-7	ASSFESLQGRGEQY
TRBV5-4	TRBJ2-5	ASSLRGGGETQY
TRBV6-6	TRBJ2-3	ASSTGADTQY
TRBV7-2	TRBJ1-1	ASSHDRARMNTEAF
TRBV28	TRBJ2-7	ASRTHGQEEY
TRBV19	TRBJ2-6	ASTLDSLNVLT
TRBV5-6	TRBJ1-2	ASNFYGTGSYGYT
TRBV6-5	TRBJ2-1	ASSSEADTSYNEQF
TRBV4-2	TRBJ2-3	ASSQELRRVSTDTQY
TRBV28	TRBJ1-1	ASGSGLRAF
TRBV10-3	TRBJ2-6	AILTTGGSRPGANVLT
TRBV7-7	TRBJ2-5	ASSQGLAAREAQY
TRBV6-4	TRBJ2-2	ASSAAGTGELF
TRBV6-6	TRBJ1-5	ASSTGGGNQPQH
TRBV5-1	TRBJ2-3	ASSLRTSGATDTQY
TRBV5-1	TRBJ1-4	ASSPRGDSEKLF
TRBV5-1	TRBJ2-2	ASSPGQASTGELF
TRBV6-4	TRBJ1-1	ASSQNGDTEAF
TRBV11-3	TRBJ2-7	ASSRSSYEQY
TRBV5-4	TRBJ2-1	ASSSGKEQF
TRBV27	TRBJ2-7	ASSLAGDSYEQY
TRBV5-1	TRBJ2-1	ASSLPSGGARNEQF
TRBV5-1	TRBJ2-2	ASSLLGQGSRELF
TRBV4-1	TRBJ1-1	ASSQGGSEAF
TRBV25-1	TRBJ1-5	ASSELIRGPQH
TRBV11-3	TRBJ2-2	ASSRGTSSGELF
TRBV5-1	TRBJ1-1	ASSLVGSDTEAF
TRBV13	TRBJ1-3	ASRRTGNTIY
TRBV29-1	TRBJ1-2	SVEPVEGAGYT
TRBV5-1	TRBJ2-6	ASSWDSSSSGANVLT
TRBV4-2	TRBJ1-3	ASSQEHSSGNTIY
TRBV5-1	TRBJ2-2	ASSLAWGLGTGELF
TRBV27	TRBJ2-7	ASMGLAGYEQY
TRBV5-1	TRBJ2-6	ASSLGSLSGANVLT
TRBV7-2	TRBJ1-2	ASSLGQASYGYT
TRBV5-5	TRBJ2-1	ASSSGLVPYNEQF